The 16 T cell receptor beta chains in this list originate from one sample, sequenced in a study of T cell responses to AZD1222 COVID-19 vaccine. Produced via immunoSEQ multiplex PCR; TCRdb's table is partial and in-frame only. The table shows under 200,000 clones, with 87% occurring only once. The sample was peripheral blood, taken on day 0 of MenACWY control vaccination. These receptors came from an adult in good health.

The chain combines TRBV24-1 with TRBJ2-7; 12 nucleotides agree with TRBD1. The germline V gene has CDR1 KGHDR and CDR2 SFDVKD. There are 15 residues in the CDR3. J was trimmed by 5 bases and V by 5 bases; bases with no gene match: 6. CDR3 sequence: CATSGRDRGPHEQYF. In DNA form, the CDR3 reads TGTGCCACCAGTGGGAGGGACAGGGGGCCCCACGAGCAGTACTTC.

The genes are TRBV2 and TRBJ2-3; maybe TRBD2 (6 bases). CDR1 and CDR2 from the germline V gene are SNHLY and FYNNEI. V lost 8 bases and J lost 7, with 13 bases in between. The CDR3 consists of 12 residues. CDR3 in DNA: TGTGCCAGCGGCGGGAACTCTTATACGCAGTATTTT. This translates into CASGGNSYTQYF.

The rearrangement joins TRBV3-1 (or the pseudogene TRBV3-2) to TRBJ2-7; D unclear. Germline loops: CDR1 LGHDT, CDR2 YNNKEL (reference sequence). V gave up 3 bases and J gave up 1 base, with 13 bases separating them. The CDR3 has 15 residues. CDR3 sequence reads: CASSQRYKKSYEQYF. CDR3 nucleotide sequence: TGTGCCAGCAGCCAGCGTTACAAAAAATCCTACGAGCAGTACTTC.

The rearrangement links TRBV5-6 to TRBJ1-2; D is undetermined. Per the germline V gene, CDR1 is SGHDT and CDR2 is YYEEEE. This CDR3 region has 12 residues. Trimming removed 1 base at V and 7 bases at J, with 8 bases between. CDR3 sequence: CASSLRETGYTF. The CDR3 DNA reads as TGTGCCAGCAGCTTGCGGGAAACTGGCTACACCTTC.

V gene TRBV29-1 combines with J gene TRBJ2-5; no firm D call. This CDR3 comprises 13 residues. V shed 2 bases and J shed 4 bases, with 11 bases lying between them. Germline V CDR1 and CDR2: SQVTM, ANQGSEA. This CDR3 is CSVEIRERETQYF. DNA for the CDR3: TGCAGCGTTGAAATCCGCGAAAGAGAGACCCAGTACTTC.

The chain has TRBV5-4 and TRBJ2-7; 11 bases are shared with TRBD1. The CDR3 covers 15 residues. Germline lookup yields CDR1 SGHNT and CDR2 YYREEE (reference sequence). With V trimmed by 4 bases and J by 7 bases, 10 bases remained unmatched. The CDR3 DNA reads TGTGCCAGCAGCCGGGGACAGGGGGAGTCGGGAGAGCAGTACTTC. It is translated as CASSRGQGESGEQYF.

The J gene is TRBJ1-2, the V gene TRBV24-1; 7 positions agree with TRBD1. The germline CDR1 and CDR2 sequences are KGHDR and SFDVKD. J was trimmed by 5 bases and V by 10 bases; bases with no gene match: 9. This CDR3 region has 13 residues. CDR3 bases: TGTGCCACTAGGGGGCGCGAGTCTTATGGCTACACCTTC. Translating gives CATRGRESYGYTF.

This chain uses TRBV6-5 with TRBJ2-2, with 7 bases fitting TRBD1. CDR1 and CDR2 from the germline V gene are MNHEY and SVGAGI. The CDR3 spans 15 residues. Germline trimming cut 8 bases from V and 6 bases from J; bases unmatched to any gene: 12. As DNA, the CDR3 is TGTGCCAGCTCTCAGGGGGAGTGGGGTGCCGGGGAGCTGTTTTTT. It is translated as CASSQGEWGAGELFF.

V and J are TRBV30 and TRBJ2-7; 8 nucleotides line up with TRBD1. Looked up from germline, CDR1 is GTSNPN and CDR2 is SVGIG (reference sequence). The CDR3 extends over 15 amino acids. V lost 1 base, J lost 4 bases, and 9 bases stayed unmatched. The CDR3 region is CAWSGGQGPSYEQYF. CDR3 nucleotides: TGTGCCTGGAGTGGAGGACAGGGACCTTCTTACGAGCAGTACTTC. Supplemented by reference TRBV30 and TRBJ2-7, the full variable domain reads SQTIHQWPATLVQPVGSPLSLECTVEGTSNPNLYWYRQAAGRGLQLLFYSVGIGQISSEVPQNLSASRPQDRQFILSSKKLLLSDSGFYLCAWSGGQGPSYEQYFGPGTRLTVT.

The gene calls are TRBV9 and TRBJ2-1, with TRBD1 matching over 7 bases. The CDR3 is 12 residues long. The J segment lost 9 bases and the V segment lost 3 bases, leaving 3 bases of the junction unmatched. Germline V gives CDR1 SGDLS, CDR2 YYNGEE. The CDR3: CASSGQGAEQFF. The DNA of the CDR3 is TGTGCCAGCAGCGGACAGGGAGCTGAGCAGTTCTTC. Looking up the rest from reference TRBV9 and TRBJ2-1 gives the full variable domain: DSGVTQTPKHLITATGQRVTLRCSPRSGDLSVYWYQQSLDQGLQFLIQYYNGEERAKGNILERFSAQQFPDLHSELNLSSLELGDSALYFCASSGQGAEQFFGPGTRLTVL.

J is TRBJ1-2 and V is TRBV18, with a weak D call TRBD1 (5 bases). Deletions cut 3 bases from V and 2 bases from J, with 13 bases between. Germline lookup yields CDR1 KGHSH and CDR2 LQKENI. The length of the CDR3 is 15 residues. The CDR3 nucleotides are TGTGCCAGCTCACCTGAAGGGGTCGGAAACTATGGCTACACCTTC. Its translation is CASSPEGVGNYGYTF.

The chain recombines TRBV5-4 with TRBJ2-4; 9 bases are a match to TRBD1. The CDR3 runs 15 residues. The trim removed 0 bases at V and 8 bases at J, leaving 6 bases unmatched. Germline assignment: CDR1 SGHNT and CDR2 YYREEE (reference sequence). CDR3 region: CASSLGDRVGDIQYF. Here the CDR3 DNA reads TGTGCCAGCAGCTTGGGGGACAGGGTGGGAGACATTCAGTACTTC. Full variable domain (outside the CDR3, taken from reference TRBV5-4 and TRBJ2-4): ETGVTQSPTHLIKTRGQQVTLRCSSQSGHNTVSWYQQALGQGPQFIFQYYREEENGRGNFPPRFSGLQFPNYSSELNVNALELDDSALYLCASSLGDRVGDIQYFGAGTRLSVL.

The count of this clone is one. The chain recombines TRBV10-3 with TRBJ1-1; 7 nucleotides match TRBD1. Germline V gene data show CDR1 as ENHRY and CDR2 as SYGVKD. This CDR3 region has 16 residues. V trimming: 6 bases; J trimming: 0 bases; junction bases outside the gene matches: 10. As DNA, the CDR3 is TGTGCCATCAGGAACGAATGGACAGGTATGAACACTGAAGCTTTCTTT. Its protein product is CAIRNEWTGMNTEAFF.

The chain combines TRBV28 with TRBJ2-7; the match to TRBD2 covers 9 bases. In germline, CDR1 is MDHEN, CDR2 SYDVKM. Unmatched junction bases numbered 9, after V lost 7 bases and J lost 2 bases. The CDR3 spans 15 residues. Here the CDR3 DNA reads TGTGCCAGCACCCCCAGTATAGCGGGGGCCTACGAGCAGTACTTC. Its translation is CASTPSIAGAYEQYF. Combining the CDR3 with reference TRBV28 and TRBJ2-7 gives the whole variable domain DVKVTQSSRYLVKRTGEKVFLECVQDMDHENMFWYRQDPGLGLRLIYFSYDVKMKEKGDIPEGYSVSREKKERFSLILESASTNQTSMYLCASTPSIAGAYEQYFGPGTRLTVT.

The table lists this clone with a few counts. DNA for the CDR3: TGCACTCCCAGGTCAAACTATGGCTACACCTTC. The encoded protein is CTPRSNYGYTF. This chain joins TRBV20-1 and TRBJ1-2; D remains unclear. CDR3 size: 11 residues. Germline assignment: CDR1 DFQATT and CDR2 SNEGSKA (reference sequence).

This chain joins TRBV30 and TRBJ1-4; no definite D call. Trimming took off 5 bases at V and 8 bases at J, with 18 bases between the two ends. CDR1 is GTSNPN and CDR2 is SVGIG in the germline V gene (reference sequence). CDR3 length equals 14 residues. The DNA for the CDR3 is TGTGCCTGGGGCGCAGGCAGCGTGGGGGAAAAACTGTTTTTT. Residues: CAWGAGSVGEKLFF.